This TCR beta chain was recovered during a study of control samples from healthy donors and cancer patients. V lost 0 bases and J 5 bases, leaving 14 bases between the germline ends. Germline assignment: CDR1 LGHNA and CDR2 YSLEER. The length of the CDR3 is 16 residues. Sequencing was performed with immunoSEQ multiplex PCR; in TCRdb, only in-frame clones are kept and a portion is missing. This sample carries under 200,000 clones, about 94% of them seen once, and the ten largest clones take over 4%. Sequences were obtained from blood. The chain combines TRBV4-3 with TRBJ1-3; D is ambiguous. This TCR was recovered from a woman aged 55 to 70 in good health. CDR3 residues: CASSQDFTALRNTIYF. CDR3 nucleotide sequence: TGCGCCAGCAGCCAAGATTTCACAGCCCTCAGAAACACCATATATTTT.